These 9 T cell receptor beta chains originate from one sample sequenced in a study of blood T cell repertoires in COVID-19. Profiling relied on immunoSEQ multiplex PCR, and the TCRdb table lists in-frame clones only, not all of them. The sample lists about 120,000 clones; over 75% were seen once. Input material: peripheral blood. These TCRs come from a human donor with active COVID-19. The donor label of this sample is uncertain.

The CDR3 coding sequence is TGTGCCAGCAGCGTCACAGGGACCGGGGAGCTGTTTTTT. The encoded protein is CASSVTGTGELFF. This chain uses TRBV5-4 with TRBJ2-2; D might be TRBD1 (6 bases). The CDR3 contains 13 residues. Germline-derived CDR1 and CDR2 are SGHNT and YYREEE (reference sequence). V lost 4 bases and J 5 bases, leaving 9 bases between the germline ends.

The V and J genes are TRBV16 and TRBJ1-4; 7 bases match TRBD1. The germline CDR1 and CDR2 sequences are KGHSY and FQNENV. This CDR3 is 16 amino acids long. The J segment lost 0 bases and the V segment lost 4 bases, leaving 5 bases of the junction unmatched. For the CDR3, the DNA is TGTGCCAGCAGCCTACGGACAGGTGCAACTAATGAAAAACTGTTTTTT. Protein: CASSLRTGATNEKLFF.

The chain couples TRBV6-5 to TRBJ2-7, with D possibly TRBD1 on 5 matching bases. CDR1 and CDR2 from the germline V gene are MNHEY and SVGAGI. The CDR3 covers 12 residues. V lost 7 bases and J lost 3, with 10 bases in between. CDR3 residues: CASTYRNYEQYF. The CDR3 DNA is TGTGCCAGCACATACAGGAACTACGAGCAGTACTTC.

The chain is built from TRBV6-2 or TRBV6-3 and TRBJ2-6; 9 bases map to TRBD1. From germline, CDR1 is MNHEY and CDR2 SVGEGT. CDR3 size: 16 residues. Trimming removed 5 bases from V and 4 bases from J; junction bases left unmatched: 6. CDR3 sequence (DNA): TGTGCCAGCAGTCTTAGGACAGGGGCGGGGGCCAACGTCCTGACTTTC. Protein: CASSLRTGAGANVLTF.

The chain employs TRBV11-2 and TRBJ2-7, with 7 positions matching TRBD2. CDR3 size: 15 residues. Losses at the gene ends were 0 bases for V and 6 bases for J; bases not matched to a gene: 8. CDR1 and CDR2 from the germline V gene are SGHAT and FQNNGV. The CDR3 coding sequence is TGTGCCAGCAGCTTAGATCCGACTAGCAGGGCCGAGCAGTACTTC. Protein product: CASSLDPTSRAEQYF. Together with reference TRBV11-2 and TRBJ2-7, the CDR3 gives the full variable domain: EAGVAQSPRYKIIEKRQSVAFWCNPISGHATLYWYQQILGQGPKLLIQFQNNGVVDDSQLPKDRFSAERLKGVDSTLKIQPAKLEDSAVYLCASSLDPTSRAEQYFGPGTRLTVT.

V is TRBV7-9 and J is TRBJ2-5; 10 positions match TRBD1. CDR3 length equals 16 residues. Trimming removed 4 bases from V and 2 bases from J; junction bases left unmatched: 7. The germline gives CDR1 SEHNR, CDR2 FQNEAQ (reference sequence). The CDR3 is CASSSLGTGVQETQYF. CDR3 coding DNA: TGTGCCAGCAGCTCGTTGGGGACAGGGGTACAAGAGACCCAGTACTTC.

The gene calls are TRBV19 and TRBJ2-3; D may be TRBD1 (6 bases). Germline V lookup: CDR1 LNHDA, CDR2 SQIVND (reference sequence). V shed 8 bases and J shed 0 bases, with 12 bases lying between them. This CDR3 is 14 amino acids long. CDR3 sequence reads: CASSQQGSTDTQYF. CDR3 in DNA: TGTGCCAGTTCCCAGCAGGGGAGCACAGATACGCAGTATTTT.

The sample holds one count of this clone. J is TRBJ2-7 and V is TRBV5-5, with TRBD1 matching 7 bases. Germline CDR1 SGHKS, CDR2 YYEKEE (reference sequence). V lost 4 bases and J lost 3; bases outside the gene matches: 7. This CDR3 has 14 residues. The CDR3 sequence is CASSPRTGDYEQYF. As DNA, the CDR3 is TGTGCCAGCAGCCCCAGGACAGGAGACTACGAGCAGTACTTC.

The gene calls are TRBV25-1 and TRBJ1-4; D is possibly TRBD1 (6 bases). Trimming removed 5 bases at V and 2 bases at J, with 12 bases between. This CDR3 contains 15 residues. Germline values: CDR1 MGHDK, CDR2 SYGVNS. The CDR3 region is CASSISTGTNEKLFF. DNA for the CDR3: TGTGCCAGCAGTATCTCAACAGGGACTAATGAAAAACTGTTTTTT.